The next 21 T cell receptor beta chains were all read from a single sample in a study of PD-1 blockade in classical Hodgkin lymphoma. TCRdb's table, derived via immunoSEQ multiplex PCR, lists solely in-frame clones and lacks some. The table has tens of thousands of clones, roughly 93% seen once. Time point defined: newly diagnosed, previously untreated cHL patient sample. Sequencing was performed on peripheral blood mononuclear cells (PBMCs). Receptors originate from a human donor with classical Hodgkin lymphoma.

The chain links TRBV7-9 to TRBJ2-1; perhaps TRBD2 as D (6 bases). V was clipped by 5 bases and J by 3 bases, with 20 bases between them. CDR1 and CDR2 from the germline V gene are SEHNR and FQNEAQ (reference sequence). The CDR3 totals 17 residues. CDR3 coding DNA: TGTGCCAGCAGCCCCTGGGGTCTCGTAGCGGACTACAATGAGCAGTTCTTC. Amino acids: CASSPWGLVADYNEQFF.

This chain links TRBV28 with TRBJ2-7; D not certain. The CDR3 length is 13 residues. V was pared by 8 bases and J by 0 bases, with 11 bases between. Germline V gene sequence: CDR1 MDHEN, CDR2 SYDVKM. The CDR3 nucleotides are TGTGCCAGCTCGACCGAAGGCTCCTACGAGCAGTACGTC. Encoded protein: CASSTEGSYEQYV.

V is TRBV6-6 and J is TRBJ1-2; D unresolved. Germline assignment: CDR1 MNHNY and CDR2 SVGAGI (reference sequence). V was cut by 0 bases and J by 3 bases, with 11 bases left in between. CDR3 size: 15 residues. This CDR3 reads CASSYSSRIHYGYTF. In nucleotides, the CDR3 is TGTGCCAGCAGTTACTCATCCAGGATCCACTATGGCTACACCTTC.

This clone was observed a handful of times. The V gene is TRBV7-8, the J gene TRBJ1-4; tentative D call: TRBD1 (5 bases). CDR1 is SGHVS, CDR2 FQNEAQ, per germline. The CDR3 is 15 residues long. Trimming took 3 bases from V and 5 from J, leaving 13 bases between them. The CDR3, as DNA: TGTGCCAGCAGCTTCGTCGACAGCGTAAATGAAAAACTGTTTTTT. Its protein product is CASSFVDSVNEKLFF.

The rearrangement joins TRBV7-9 to TRBJ2-1; 9 positions agree with TRBD2. The CDR3 runs to 17 residues. Germline V CDR1 and CDR2: SEHNR, FQNEAQ (reference sequence). After removal of 1 base from V and 5 bases from J, the junction contained 9 bases not matched to a gene. CDR3 coding DNA: TGTGCCAGCAGCTTAGTTCAAACGGGACTAGCAGACAATGAGCAGTTCTTC. Translation: CASSLVQTGLADNEQFF.

This sequence joins TRBV13 and TRBJ2-2; D unclear. This CDR3 has 11 amino acids. The V gene's germline CDR1 is PRHDT and CDR2 FYEKMQ (reference sequence). Deletions cut 1 base from V and 7 bases from J, with 1 base between. CDR3 DNA sequence: TGTGCCAGCAGCTTAGTCGGGGAGCTGTTTTTT. This gives the protein CASSLVGELFF.

V gene TRBV2 combines with J gene TRBJ1-1; no firm D call. From germline, CDR1 is SNHLY and CDR2 FYNNEI. The CDR3 is made up of 14 amino acids. V gave up 3 bases and J gave up 5 bases, with 13 bases separating them. CDR3 nucleotide sequence: TGTGCCAGCAGTGATGGGCAGGCCCTTACTGAAGCTTTCTTT. Protein: CASSDGQALTEAFF.

This chain joins TRBV27 and TRBJ1-1; D is undetermined. CDR1 and CDR2 (germline): MNHEY, SMNVEV (reference sequence). V dropped 5 bases and J dropped 1 base, with 11 bases sitting between them. The CDR3 consists of 14 residues. CDR3 residues: CASSPKHRNTEAFF. The CDR3 coding sequence is TGTGCCAGCAGTCCAAAACATAGGAACACTGAAGCTTTCTTT.

CDR3 in amino acids: CASSPEDTQYF. The DNA of the CDR3 is TGTGCCAGCTCACCAGAAGATACGCAGTATTTT. This chain uses TRBV18 with TRBJ2-3; D gene uncertain. The CDR3 is 11 amino acids. Germline-derived CDR1 and CDR2 are KGHSH and LQKENI. V was pared by 2 bases and J by 5 bases, with 2 bases between.

The J gene is TRBJ1-5, the V gene TRBV2; D might be TRBD1 (5 bases). Germline assignment: CDR1 SNHLY and CDR2 FYNNEI. The length of the CDR3 is 14 residues. Between the trimmed V and J ends, which lost 0 bases and 6 bases, there was a span of 9 bases. In DNA form, the CDR3 reads TGTGCCAGCAGTGAAGCAGGCGGGGGTCAGCCCCAGCATTTT. This gives the protein CASSEAGGGQPQHF.

V usage is TRBV5-1 and J usage is TRBJ2-1, with TRBD2 matching over 10 bases. Germline lookup yields CDR1 SGHRS and CDR2 YFSETQ. This CDR3 has 16 amino acids. J was trimmed by 4 bases and V by 4 bases; bases with no gene match: 8. CDR3 sequence: CASSPTGTSVYNEQFF. The CDR3 nucleotides read TGCGCCAGCAGCCCAACCGGGACTAGCGTTTACAATGAGCAGTTCTTC.

V usage is TRBV28 and J usage is TRBJ1-1, with D tentatively TRBD1 (5 bases). Germline V CDR1 and CDR2: MDHEN, SYDVKM. The V end lost 7 bases, the J end lost 3 bases, and 21 bases lay between the germline ends. CDR3 length: 16 residues. CDR3 sequence reads: CASNLFGGLRDTEAFF. The DNA of the CDR3 is TGTGCCAGCAATCTATTCGGGGGTCTACGGGACACTGAAGCTTTCTTT.

The rearrangement uses TRBV7-6 and TRBJ2-1, with 9 nucleotides matching TRBD2. Germline CDR1 is SGHVS and CDR2 is FNYEAQ. This CDR3 region has 19 residues. J was trimmed by 5 bases and V by 1 base; bases with no gene match: 15. In DNA, the CDR3 is TGTGCCAGCAGCTTAGAACAATACCTAGCCCTAGCGGGGAACAATGAGCAGTTCTTC. Translated, it gives CASSLEQYLALAGNNEQFF.

The rearrangement joins TRBV28 to TRBJ2-4; 8 bases agree with TRBD1. Germline lookup yields CDR1 MDHEN and CDR2 SYDVKM. V was pared by 5 bases and J by 0 bases, with 6 bases of the junction left unmatched. CDR3 length: 16 amino acids. The CDR3 nucleotides read TGTGCCAGCAGTCGCAGGACAGGGATAGCCAAAAACATTCAGTACTTC. Protein sequence: CASSRRTGIAKNIQYF.

V gene TRBV6-6 combines with J gene TRBJ1-2; possibly TRBD1 for D (5 bases). V was shortened by 5 bases and J by 2 bases, with 15 bases between the two germline ends. There are 15 residues in the CDR3. The V gene's germline CDR1 is MNHNY and CDR2 SVGAGI (reference sequence). The chain's CDR3 is CASSPPGGVNYGYTF. As DNA, the CDR3 is TGTGCCAGCAGTCCCCCGGGGGGGGTCAACTATGGCTACACCTTC.

The rearrangement joins TRBV7-2 to TRBJ2-1, with D hard to call. The CDR3 is made up of 19 amino acids. Germline CDR1 SGHTA, CDR2 FQGNSA. Trimming cost V 0 bases and J 0 bases, with 18 bases left between them. The CDR3 is CASSLAGRHHPISYNEQFF. CDR3 DNA sequence: TGTGCCAGCAGCTTAGCGGGCCGACATCACCCGATCTCCTACAATGAGCAGTTCTTC.

This clone was seen only a few times. The chain combines TRBV27 with TRBJ1-5; 7 bases agree with TRBD1. V gave up 6 bases and J gave up 7 bases; unmatched junction bases: 3. The germline V gene encodes CDR1 MNHEY and CDR2 SMNVEV (reference sequence). The CDR3 sequence is 12 residues long. The CDR3 nucleotides read TGTGCCAGCAGCCACAGGGGACAGCCCCAGCATTTT. Its translation is CASSHRGQPQHF.

The chain couples TRBV19 to TRBJ1-2; D not resolved. V was shortened by 4 bases and J by 1 base, with 10 bases between the two germline ends. The CDR3 has 14 amino acids. Germline loops: CDR1 LNHDA, CDR2 SQIVND (reference sequence). The CDR3 loop reads CASSKRALNYGYTF. CDR3 bases: TGTGCCAGTAGTAAAAGGGCTCTTAACTATGGCTACACCTTC.

This sequence joins TRBV19 and TRBJ1-5, with TRBD1 as a possible D gene (6 bases). Germline CDR1 and CDR2: LNHDA and SQIVND (reference sequence). This CDR3 contains 14 residues. The V gene lost 7 bases and the J gene lost 0 bases, with 10 bases spanning the gap. Here the CDR3 DNA reads TGTGCCAGTACCTGGGGGCTTAGCAATCAGCCCCAGCATTTT. This translates into CASTWGLSNQPQHF. Together with reference TRBV19 and TRBJ1-5, the CDR3 gives the full variable domain: DGGITQSPKYLFRKEGQNVTLSCEQNLNHDAMYWYRQDPGQGLRLIYYSQIVNDFQKGDIAEGYSVSREKKESFPLTVTSAQKNPTAFYLCASTWGLSNQPQHFGDGTRLSIL.

The chain carries TRBV6-1 and TRBJ2-3; no reliable D call. Germline-derived CDR1 and CDR2 are MNHNS and SASEGT. This CDR3 is 12 amino acids long. Trimming removed 2 bases from V and 3 bases from J, with 3 bases in between. The CDR3 nucleotides are TGTGCCAGCAGTGAAACTACAGATACGCAGTATTTT. It yields the protein CASSETTDTQYF.

The chain carries TRBV19 and TRBJ2-1; possibly TRBD1 or TRBD2 for D (5 bases each). This CDR3 is built from 15 residues. V lost 3 bases and J 0 bases, leaving 9 bases between the germline ends. Germline-derived CDR1 and CDR2 are LNHDA and SQIVND (reference sequence). CDR3 in DNA: TGTGCCAGTAGTATTGAGGGGAGCTCCTACAATGAGCAGTTCTTC. It is translated as CASSIEGSSYNEQFF.